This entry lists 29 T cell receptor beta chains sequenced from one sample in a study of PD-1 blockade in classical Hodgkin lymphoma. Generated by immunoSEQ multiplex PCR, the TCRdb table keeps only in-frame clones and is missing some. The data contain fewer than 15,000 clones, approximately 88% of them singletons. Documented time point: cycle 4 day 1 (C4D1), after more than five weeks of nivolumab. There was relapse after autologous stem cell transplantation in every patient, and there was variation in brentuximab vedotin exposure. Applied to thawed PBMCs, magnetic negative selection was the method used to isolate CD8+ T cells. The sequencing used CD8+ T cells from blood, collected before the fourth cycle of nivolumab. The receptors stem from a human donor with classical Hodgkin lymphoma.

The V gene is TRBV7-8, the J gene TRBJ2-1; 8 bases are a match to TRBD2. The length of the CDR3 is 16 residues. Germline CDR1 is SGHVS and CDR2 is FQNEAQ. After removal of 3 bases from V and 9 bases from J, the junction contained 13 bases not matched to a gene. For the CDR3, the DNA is TGTGCCAGCAGCTTCACCCAGCGGGAGTCTTTAAGTGAGCAGTTCTTC. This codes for CASSFTQRESLSEQFF. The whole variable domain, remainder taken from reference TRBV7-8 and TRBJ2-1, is GAGVSQSPRYKVAKRGQDVALRCDPISGHVSLFWYQQALGQGPEFLTYFQNEAQLDKSGLPSDRFFAERPEGSVSTLKIQRTQQEDSAVYLCASSFTQRESLSEQFFGPGTRLTVL.

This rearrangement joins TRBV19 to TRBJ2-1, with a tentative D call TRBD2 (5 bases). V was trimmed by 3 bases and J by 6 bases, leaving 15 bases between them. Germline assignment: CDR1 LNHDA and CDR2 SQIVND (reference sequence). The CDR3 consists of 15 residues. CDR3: CASSIGNGGFNEQFF. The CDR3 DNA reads TGTGCCAGTAGTATCGGCAACGGAGGTTTCAATGAGCAGTTCTTC.

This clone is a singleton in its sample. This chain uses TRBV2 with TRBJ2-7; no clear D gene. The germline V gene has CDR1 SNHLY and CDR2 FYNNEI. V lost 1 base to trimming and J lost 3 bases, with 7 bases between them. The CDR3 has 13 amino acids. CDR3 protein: CASSEEGYYEQYF. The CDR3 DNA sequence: TGTGCCAGCAGTGAAGAGGGCTACTACGAGCAGTACTTC.

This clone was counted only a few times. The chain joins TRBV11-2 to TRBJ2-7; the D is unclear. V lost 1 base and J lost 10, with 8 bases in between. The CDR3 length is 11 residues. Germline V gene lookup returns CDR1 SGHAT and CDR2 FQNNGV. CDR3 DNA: TGTGCCAGCAGCTTAGTAGCAGGACAGTACTTC. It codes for CASSLVAGQYF.

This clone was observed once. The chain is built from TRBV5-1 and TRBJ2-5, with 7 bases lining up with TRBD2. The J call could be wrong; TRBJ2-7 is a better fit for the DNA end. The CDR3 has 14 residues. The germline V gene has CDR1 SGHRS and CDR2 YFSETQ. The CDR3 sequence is CASSWSSGSYEQYF. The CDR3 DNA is TGCGCCAGCAGCTGGTCTAGCGGTTCCTACGAGCAGTACTTC.

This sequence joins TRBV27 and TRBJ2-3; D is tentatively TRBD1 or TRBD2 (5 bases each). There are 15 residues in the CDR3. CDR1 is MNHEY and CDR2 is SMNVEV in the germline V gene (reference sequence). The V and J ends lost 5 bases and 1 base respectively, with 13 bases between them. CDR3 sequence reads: CASSNSGGRTDTQYF. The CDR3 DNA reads TGTGCCAGCAGTAACTCTGGGGGACGCACAGATACGCAGTATTTT.

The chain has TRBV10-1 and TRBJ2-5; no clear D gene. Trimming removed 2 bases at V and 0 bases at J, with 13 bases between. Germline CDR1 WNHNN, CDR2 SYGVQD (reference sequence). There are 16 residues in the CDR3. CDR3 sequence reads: CASSETDTVDQETQYF. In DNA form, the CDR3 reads TGCGCCAGCAGTGAGACCGACACCGTGGACCAAGAGACCCAGTACTTC.

The DNA of the CDR3 is TGTGCCAGCAGCTTCCGTGGCGGCGAGCAGTACTTC. Encoded protein: CASSFRGGEQYF. The chain links TRBV5-6 to TRBJ2-7; D unresolved. The CDR3 loop spans 12 amino acids. CDR1 is SGHDT and CDR2 is YYEEEE in the germline V gene. The V end lost 2 bases, the J end lost 6 bases, and 9 bases lay between the germline ends.

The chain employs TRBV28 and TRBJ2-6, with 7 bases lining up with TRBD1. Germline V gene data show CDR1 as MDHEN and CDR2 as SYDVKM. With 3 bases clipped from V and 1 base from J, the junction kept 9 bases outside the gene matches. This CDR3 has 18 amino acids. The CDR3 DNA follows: TGTGCCAGCAGTTTTGTAAGGACAGGAAGTTCTGGGGCCAACGTCCTGACTTTC. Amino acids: CASSFVRTGSSGANVLTF.

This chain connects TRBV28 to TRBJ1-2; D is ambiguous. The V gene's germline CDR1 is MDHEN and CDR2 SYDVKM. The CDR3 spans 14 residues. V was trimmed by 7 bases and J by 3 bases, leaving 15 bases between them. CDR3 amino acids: CASTWPQAHYGYTF. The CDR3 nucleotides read TGTGCCAGCACCTGGCCCCAGGCCCACTATGGCTACACCTTC.

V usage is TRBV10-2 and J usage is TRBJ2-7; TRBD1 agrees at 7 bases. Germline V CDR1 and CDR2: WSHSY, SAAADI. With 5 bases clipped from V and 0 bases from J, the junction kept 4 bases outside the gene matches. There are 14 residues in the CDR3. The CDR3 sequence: CASSSSGGSYEQYF. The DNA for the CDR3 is TGCGCCAGCAGTTCTTCAGGGGGCTCCTACGAGCAGTACTTC.

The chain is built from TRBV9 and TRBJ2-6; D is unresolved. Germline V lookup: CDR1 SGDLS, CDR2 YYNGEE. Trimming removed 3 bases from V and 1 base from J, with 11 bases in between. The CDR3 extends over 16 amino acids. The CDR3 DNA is TGTGCCAGCAGCGCGAGACACGGGTCTGGGGCCAACGTCCTGACTTTC. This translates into CASSARHGSGANVLTF.

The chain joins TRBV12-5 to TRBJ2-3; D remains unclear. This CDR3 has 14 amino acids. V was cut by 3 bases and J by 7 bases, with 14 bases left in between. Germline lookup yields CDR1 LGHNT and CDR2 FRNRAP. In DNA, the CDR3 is TGTGCTAGTGGTTTAGGAGACCTAATTCATACGCAGTATTTT. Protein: CASGLGDLIHTQYF.

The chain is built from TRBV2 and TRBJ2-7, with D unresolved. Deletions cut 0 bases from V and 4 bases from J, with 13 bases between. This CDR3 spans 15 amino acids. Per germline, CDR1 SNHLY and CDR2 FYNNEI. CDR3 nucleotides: TGTGCCAGCAGTGAAGCGTTTGGATCGGTATACGAGCAGTACTTC. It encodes CASSEAFGSVYEQYF.

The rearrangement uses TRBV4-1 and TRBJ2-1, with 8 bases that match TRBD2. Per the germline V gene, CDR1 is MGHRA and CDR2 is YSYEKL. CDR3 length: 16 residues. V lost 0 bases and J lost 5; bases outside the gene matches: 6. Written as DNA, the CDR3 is TGCGCCAGCAGCCAAGATTTGCGGGAGGCCGACAATGAGCAGTTCTTC. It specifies CASSQDLREADNEQFF.

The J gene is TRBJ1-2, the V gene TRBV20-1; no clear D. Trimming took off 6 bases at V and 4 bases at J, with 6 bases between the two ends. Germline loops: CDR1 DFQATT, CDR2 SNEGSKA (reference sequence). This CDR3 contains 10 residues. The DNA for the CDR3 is TGCAGTGCCGATTCCTATGGCTACACCTTC. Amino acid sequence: CSADSYGYTF.

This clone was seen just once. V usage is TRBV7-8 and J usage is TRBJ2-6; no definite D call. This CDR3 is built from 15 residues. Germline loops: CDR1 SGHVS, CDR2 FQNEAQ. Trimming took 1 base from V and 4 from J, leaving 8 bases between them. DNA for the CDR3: TGTGCCAGCAGCTTAGTGGCACCCGGGGCCAACGTCCTGACTTTC. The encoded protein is CASSLVAPGANVLTF.

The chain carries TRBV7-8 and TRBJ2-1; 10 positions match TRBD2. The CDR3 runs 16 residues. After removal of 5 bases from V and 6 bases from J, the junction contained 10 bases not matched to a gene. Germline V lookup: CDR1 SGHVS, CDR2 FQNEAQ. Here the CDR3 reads CASSPPASGGRNEQFF. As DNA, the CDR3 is TGTGCCAGCAGCCCCCCGGCTAGCGGGGGCCGCAATGAGCAGTTCTTC.

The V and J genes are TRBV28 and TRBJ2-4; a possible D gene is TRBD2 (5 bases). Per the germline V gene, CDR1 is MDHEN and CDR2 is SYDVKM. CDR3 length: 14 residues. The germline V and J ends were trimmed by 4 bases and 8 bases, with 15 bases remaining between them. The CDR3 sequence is CASSYRTGSYIQYF. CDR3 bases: TGTGCCAGCAGTTACAGAACGGGATCCTACATTCAGTACTTC.

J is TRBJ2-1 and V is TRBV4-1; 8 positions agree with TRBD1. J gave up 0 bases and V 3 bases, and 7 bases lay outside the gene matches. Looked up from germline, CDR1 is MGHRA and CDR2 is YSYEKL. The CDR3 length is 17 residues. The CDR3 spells CASSHPRTGSSYNEQFF. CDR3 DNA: TGCGCCAGCAGCCATCCACGGACAGGGAGCTCCTACAATGAGCAGTTCTTC.

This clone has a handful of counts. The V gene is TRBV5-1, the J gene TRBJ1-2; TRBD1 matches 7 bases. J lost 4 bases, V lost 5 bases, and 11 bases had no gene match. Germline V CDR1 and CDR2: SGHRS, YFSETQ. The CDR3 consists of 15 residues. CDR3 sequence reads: CASRGGGTPIYGYTF. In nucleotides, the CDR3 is TGCGCCAGCAGGGGAGGGGGCACCCCAATCTATGGCTACACCTTC.

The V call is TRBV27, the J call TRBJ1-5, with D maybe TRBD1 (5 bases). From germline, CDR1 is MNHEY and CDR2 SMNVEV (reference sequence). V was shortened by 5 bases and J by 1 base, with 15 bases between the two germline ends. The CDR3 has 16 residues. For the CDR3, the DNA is TGTGCCAGCAGTCCACTCAGGGCAAACAGCAATCAGCCCCAGCATTTT. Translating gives CASSPLRANSNQPQHF.

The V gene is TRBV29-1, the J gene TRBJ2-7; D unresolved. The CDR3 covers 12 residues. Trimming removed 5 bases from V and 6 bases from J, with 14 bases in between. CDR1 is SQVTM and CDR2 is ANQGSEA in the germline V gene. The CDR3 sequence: CSVRKETAEQYF. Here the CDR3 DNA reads TGCAGCGTTAGGAAAGAGACCGCCGAGCAGTACTTC.

CDR3 amino acids: CAISESGRTYEQYF. The DNA for the CDR3 is TGTGCCATCAGTGAGTCAGGCAGAACATACGAGCAGTACTTC. The rearrangement links TRBV10-3 to TRBJ2-7; D gene ambiguous. Germline CDR1 and CDR2: ENHRY and SYGVKD. The CDR3 is made up of 14 amino acids. V was pared by 0 bases and J by 4 bases, with 10 bases between.

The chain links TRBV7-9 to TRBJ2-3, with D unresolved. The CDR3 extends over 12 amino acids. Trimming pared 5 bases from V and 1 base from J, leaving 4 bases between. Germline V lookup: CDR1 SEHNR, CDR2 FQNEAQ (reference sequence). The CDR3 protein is CASSLRTDTQYF. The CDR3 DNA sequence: TGTGCCAGCAGCCTACGCACAGATACGCAGTATTTT.

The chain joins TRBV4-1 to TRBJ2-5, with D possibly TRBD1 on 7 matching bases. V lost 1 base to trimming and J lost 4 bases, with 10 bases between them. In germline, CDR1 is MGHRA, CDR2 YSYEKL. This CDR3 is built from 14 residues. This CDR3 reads CASSQAGGPETQYF. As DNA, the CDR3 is TGCGCCAGCAGCCAAGCAGGGGGGCCAGAGACCCAGTACTTC.

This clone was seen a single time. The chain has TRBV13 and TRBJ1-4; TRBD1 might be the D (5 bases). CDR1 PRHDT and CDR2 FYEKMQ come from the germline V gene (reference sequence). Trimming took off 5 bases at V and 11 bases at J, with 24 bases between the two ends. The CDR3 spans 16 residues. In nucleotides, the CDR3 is TGTGCCAGCAGCAATCAGTCGGGCCCGCCCGGGGGGAAACTGTTTTTT. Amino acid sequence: CASSNQSGPPGGKLFF.

In nucleotides, the CDR3 is TGTGCCAGCAGTTCCACAGGGGGCACAGATACGCAGTATTTT. It translates to CASSSTGGTDTQYF. The chain employs TRBV27 and TRBJ2-3, with 7 bases identical to TRBD1. The CDR3 is made up of 14 amino acids. CDR1 is MNHEY and CDR2 is SMNVEV in the germline V gene (reference sequence). Losses at the gene ends were 4 bases for V and 1 base for J; bases not matched to a gene: 2.

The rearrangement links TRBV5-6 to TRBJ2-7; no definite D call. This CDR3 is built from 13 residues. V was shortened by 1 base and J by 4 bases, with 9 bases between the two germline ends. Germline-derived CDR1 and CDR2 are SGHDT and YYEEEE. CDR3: CASSLWTGYEQYF. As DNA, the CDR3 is TGTGCCAGCAGCTTGTGGACCGGTTACGAGCAGTACTTC.